The 23 T cell receptor beta chains below were found in one sample sequenced in a study of shared clonotypes between healthy human individuals. Libraries were prepared by immunoSEQ multiplex PCR; TCRdb keeps only in-frame clonotypes and omits some of them. This sample has fewer than 850,000 clones, with approximately 79% found just once. The specimen was memory CD4+ T cells sorted from blood. Subset indicated: CD45RA-negative fraction. These receptors were obtained from a woman aged 30 to 39 in good health.

The chain recombines TRBV11-2 with TRBJ2-7; TRBD1 is a possible D gene (5 bases). Trimming stripped 5 bases from V and 0 bases from J, with 11 bases between. CDR1 is SGHAT, CDR2 FQNNGV, per germline. The CDR3 has 14 amino acids. CDR3 DNA sequence: TGTGCCAGCAGCCAGCAGGGATTCTCCTACGAGCAGTACTTC. As protein: CASSQQGFSYEQYF. Full variable domain (rest looked up from reference TRBV11-2 and TRBJ2-7): EAGVAQSPRYKIIEKRQSVAFWCNPISGHATLYWYQQILGQGPKLLIQFQNNGVVDDSQLPKDRFSAERLKGVDSTLKIQPAKLEDSAVYLCASSQQGFSYEQYFGPGTRLTVT.

The J gene is TRBJ1-2, the V gene TRBV30; D gene ambiguous. Trimming removed 0 bases at V and 12 bases at J, with 20 bases between. This CDR3 contains 14 residues. Germline V gene lookup returns CDR1 GTSNPN and CDR2 SVGIG (reference sequence). CDR3 DNA: TGTGCCTGGAGTGTATTCCCAGGCAACTTAGGTAACACCTTC. This encodes CAWSVFPGNLGNTF.

The V call is TRBV5-4, the J call TRBJ1-2; D gene unclear. There are 12 residues in the CDR3. Germline loops: CDR1 SGHNT, CDR2 YYREEE (reference sequence). V lost 4 bases to trimming and J lost 0 bases, with 4 bases between them. The CDR3 spells CASSHPNYGYTF. The CDR3 nucleotides read TGTGCCAGCAGCCACCCTAACTATGGCTACACCTTC.

This clone was seen a few times. This chain uses TRBV21-1 with TRBJ2-5; the tabulated D call, TRBD2, remains unverified against the DNA. TRBV21-1 is a pseudogene segment. The CDR3 totals 14 residues. The CDR3 DNA is TGTGCCAGCAAGAAACCGCGAGAACAAGAGACCCAGTACTTC. This encodes CASKKPREQETQYF.

This clone showed up just a few times. The chain couples TRBV27 to TRBJ1-5, with D tentatively TRBD1 (6 bases). V dropped 6 bases and J dropped 3 bases, with 12 bases sitting between them. There are 14 residues in the CDR3. In germline, CDR1 is MNHEY, CDR2 SMNVEV (reference sequence). In DNA, the CDR3 is TGTGCCAGCAGCCATGGACAGATCAATCAGCCCCAGCATTTT. It is translated as CASSHGQINQPQHF.

This clone was seen just once. V is TRBV10-2 and J is TRBJ2-3; D perhaps matches TRBD2 (5 bases). The CDR3 runs 13 residues. CDR1 is WSHSY, CDR2 SAAADI, per germline. V dropped 7 bases and J dropped 4 bases, with 12 bases sitting between them. CDR3 DNA sequence: TGCGCCAGCATAGCGAGAACTGCAGATACGCAGTATTTT. As protein: CASIARTADTQYF.

This rearrangement joins TRBV7-9 to TRBJ2-7, with D possibly matching TRBD1 (5 bases). CDR1 SEHNR and CDR2 FQNEAQ come from the germline V gene (reference sequence). Deletions cut 5 bases from V and 4 bases from J, with 15 bases between. The CDR3 has 14 amino acids. This chain's CDR3 is CASSRFDTGYEQYF. CDR3 nucleotides: TGTGCCAGCAGCCGTTTTGATACAGGTTACGAGCAGTACTTC.

The V and J genes are TRBV6-5 and TRBJ2-7, with 10 nucleotides matching TRBD1. J lost 5 bases, V lost 6 bases, and 7 bases had no gene match. The CDR3 is 14 residues long. Looked up from germline, CDR1 is MNHEY and CDR2 is SVGAGI. CDR3 DNA sequence: TGTGCCAGCAGCCCCGGGACAGGGGTCAACGAGCAGTACTTC. This encodes CASSPGTGVNEQYF.

This chain joins TRBV4-2 and TRBJ1-5; D ambiguous. Germline loops: CDR1 LGHNA, CDR2 YNFKEQ. CDR3 length equals 16 residues. V was clipped by 1 base and J by 0 bases, with 10 bases between them. The CDR3 nucleotides read TGTGCCAGCAGCCAAGGCGCAGGCCATAGCAATCAGCCCCAGCATTTT. Protein sequence: CASSQGAGHSNQPQHF.

This chain uses TRBV2 with TRBJ2-3; 7 nucleotides match TRBD1. The junction had 20 bases not matched to a gene; V was cut back by 2 bases and J by 3 bases. The germline V gene encodes CDR1 SNHLY and CDR2 FYNNEI. The CDR3 is made up of 20 amino acids. The CDR3, as DNA: TGTGCCAGCAGTGAAAGGCGAAAGGGGGCGTCAAGCCAGGCTACAGATACGCAGTATTTT. This codes for CASSERRKGASSQATDTQYF.

The count of this clone is one. This chain joins TRBV7-6 and TRBJ2-5; 7 nucleotides align to TRBD2. The germline gives CDR1 SGHVS, CDR2 FNYEAQ. J was trimmed by 3 bases and V by 5 bases; bases with no gene match: 3. The CDR3 runs to 13 residues. CDR3 sequence (DNA): TGTGCCAGCAGCCCCCGGGGGGAAGAGACCCAGTACTTC. It encodes CASSPRGEETQYF. The variable domain in full, completed from reference TRBV7-6 and TRBJ2-5, reads GAGVSQSPRYKVTKRGQDVALRCDPISGHVSLYWYRQALGQGPEFLTYFNYEAQQDKSGLPNDRFSAERPEGSISTLTIQRTEQRDSAMYRCASSPRGEETQYFGPGTRLLVL.

This chain connects TRBV5-1 to TRBJ2-2, with D possibly TRBD1 on 7 matching bases. V was clipped by 4 bases and J by 5 bases, with 12 bases between them. Germline CDR1 reads SGHRS; CDR2 reads YFSETQ. The CDR3 has 14 amino acids. CDR3 residues: CASSQGGETGELFF. As DNA, the CDR3 is TGCGCCAGCAGCCAGGGGGGCGAAACCGGGGAGCTGTTTTTT.

The gene calls are TRBV27 and TRBJ2-7, with 11 bases fitting TRBD1. Trimming at V came to 0 bases and at J to 7 bases, leaving 5 bases not matched to a gene. Germline loops: CDR1 MNHEY, CDR2 SMNVEV (reference sequence). The CDR3 covers 15 residues. CDR3 coding DNA: TGTGCCAGCAGTTTATCGGACAGGGGGCTAGGGGAGCAGTACTTC. The encoded protein is CASSLSDRGLGEQYF.

CDR3 DNA sequence: TGTGCCTGGACTTATATACTAGCGGGACCTCCCCCATCCTACAATGAGCAGTTCTTC. This gives the protein CAWTYILAGPPPSYNEQFF. The chain has TRBV30 and TRBJ2-1, with 10 bases fitting TRBD2. Germline V gene lookup returns CDR1 GTSNPN and CDR2 SVGIG (reference sequence). The CDR3 is made up of 19 amino acids. Trimming at V came to 4 bases and at J to 1 base, leaving 16 bases not matched to a gene.

This clone was counted a few times. CDR3 residues: CASSSTPASTEAFF. CDR3 bases: TGCGCCAGCAGCTCTACGCCGGCCAGCACTGAAGCTTTCTTT. The chain combines TRBV5-1 with TRBJ1-1; D gene uncertain. The CDR3 totals 14 residues. Trimming stripped 3 bases from V and 4 bases from J, with 13 bases between. Germline CDR1 reads SGHRS; CDR2 reads YFSETQ.

This clone occurred a few times. V gene TRBV23-1 combines with J gene TRBJ1-5; D ambiguous. TRBV23-1 is marked as an open reading frame, function uncertain. With 3 bases removed from V and 0 bases from J, the gap between germline ends came to 9 bases. The CDR3 has 15 amino acids. The CDR3: CASSHAGVSNQPQHF. The CDR3 DNA reads as TGCGCCAGCAGTCATGCCGGGGTTAGCAATCAGCCCCAGCATTTT.

As regards this clone: At the DNA level, this CDR3 is encoded by other sequences in the same sample as well. V and J are TRBV5-1 and TRBJ2-1, with D hard to call. The CDR3 loop spans 15 amino acids. Deletions cut 0 bases from V and 1 base from J, with 8 bases between. CDR1 and CDR2 (germline): SGHRS, YFSETQ. The CDR3: CASSLDSQSYNEQFF. DNA of the CDR3: TGCGCCAGCAGCTTGGATTCTCAATCCTACAATGAGCAGTTCTTC. Full variable domain (remainder filled in from reference TRBV5-1 and TRBJ2-1): KAGVTQTPRYLIKTRGQQVTLSCSPISGHRSVSWYQQTPGQGLQFLFEYFSETQRNKGNFPGRFSGRQFSNSRSEMNVSTLELGDSALYLCASSLDSQSYNEQFFGPGTRLTVL.

This clone came up a few times. The chain joins TRBV6-1 to TRBJ2-1; the D gene is possibly TRBD1 (6 bases). Between the trimmed V and J ends, which lost 8 bases and 6 bases, there was a span of 17 bases. Germline V CDR1 and CDR2: MNHNS, SASEGT. The CDR3 contains 14 residues. The CDR3 sequence is CASVPGQFLNEQFF. CDR3 nucleotides: TGTGCCAGCGTTCCAGGACAGTTTCTCAATGAGCAGTTCTTC.

This clone was observed a handful of times. This chain connects TRBV28 to TRBJ1-1, with a possible D match to TRBD1 (5 bases). CDR1 is MDHEN, CDR2 SYDVKM, per germline. The CDR3 runs 13 residues. Trimming stripped 7 bases from V and 5 bases from J, with 14 bases between. The CDR3 protein is CASTAHQGTEAFF. CDR3 nucleotides: TGTGCCAGCACCGCCCACCAGGGAACTGAAGCTTTCTTT.

V gene TRBV5-1 combines with J gene TRBJ2-5; the match to TRBD2 covers 12 bases. This CDR3 contains 16 residues. The germline gives CDR1 SGHRS, CDR2 YFSETQ. V lost 5 bases to trimming and J lost 4 bases; unmatched junction nucleotides: 9. The CDR3 sequence: CASSASGRAIGETQYF. CDR3 in DNA: TGCGCCAGCAGTGCTAGCGGGAGGGCCATCGGAGAGACCCAGTACTTC.

This sequence joins TRBV7-9 and TRBJ1-5, with D possibly matching TRBD1 (6 bases). CDR1 SEHNR and CDR2 FQNEAQ come from the germline V gene (reference sequence). This CDR3 contains 13 residues. Trimming took off 4 bases at V and 6 bases at J, with 10 bases between the two ends. The CDR3 sequence is CASSWKDSQPQHF. In DNA, the CDR3 is TGTGCCAGCAGCTGGAAGGACAGTCAGCCCCAGCATTTT.

CDR3 nucleotide sequence: TGTGCCAGCAGACCCCCGGGGGGCCAAGAGACCCAGTACTTC. Translating gives CASRPPGGQETQYF. The chain has TRBV11-2 and TRBJ2-5; 7 bases are a match to TRBD2. Germline V gene data show CDR1 as SGHAT and CDR2 as FQNNGV. V lost 6 bases to trimming and J lost 1 base; unmatched junction nucleotides: 5. The CDR3 sequence is 14 residues long.

V usage is TRBV9 and J usage is TRBJ2-7; TRBD1 agrees at 7 bases. The CDR3 has 13 residues. J was trimmed by 5 bases and V by 4 bases; bases with no gene match: 6. CDR1 is SGDLS, CDR2 YYNGEE, per germline. The CDR3 spells CASSRQGKNEQYF. Here the CDR3 DNA reads TGTGCCAGCAGCCGACAGGGAAAAAACGAGCAGTACTTC.